What follows describes a single T cell receptor (beta chain). Its antigen is as yet unknown. CDR1 SGHTS and CDR2 YDEGEE come from the germline V gene. V lost 0 bases and J 0 bases, leaving 16 bases between the germline ends. The CDR3 extends over 18 amino acids. This specimen belongs to a study of T cell responses to AZD1222 COVID-19 vaccine. Study-wide findings and caveats: Repertoire sampling happened only post peak T cell response. Among AZD1222 vaccinees, only five or six were seropositive at baseline. Reportedly, nearly half of unique spike TCRs recognized epitopes outside B.1.351/B.1.1.7 mutations.

Clones were read by immunoSEQ multiplex PCR, and TCRdb kept only the in-frame ones, dropping some. Seen here are 170,000 or so clones, around 94% observed once, and the top ten hold over 0.7%. The rearrangement joins TRBV5-8 to TRBJ1-5; no firm D call. Here the sequenced sample was peripheral blood, taken on day 0 of AZD1222 vaccination. This receptor was obtained from an adult in good health. The CDR3 is CASSLVSVRSSSNQPQHF. As DNA, the CDR3 is TGTGCCAGCAGCTTGGTGTCAGTTCGTTCAAGTAGCAATCAGCCCCAGCATTTT.